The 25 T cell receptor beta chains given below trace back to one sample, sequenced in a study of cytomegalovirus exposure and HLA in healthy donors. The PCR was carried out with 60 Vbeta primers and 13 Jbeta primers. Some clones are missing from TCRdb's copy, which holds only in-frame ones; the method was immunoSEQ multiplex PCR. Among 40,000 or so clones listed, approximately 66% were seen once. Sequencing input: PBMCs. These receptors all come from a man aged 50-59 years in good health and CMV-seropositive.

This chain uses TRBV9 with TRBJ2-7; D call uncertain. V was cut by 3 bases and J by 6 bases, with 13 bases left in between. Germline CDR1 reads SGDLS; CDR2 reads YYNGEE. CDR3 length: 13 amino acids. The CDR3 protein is CASSAAGSVEQYF. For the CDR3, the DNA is TGTGCCAGCAGCGCGGCCGGGTCCGTCGAGCAGTACTTC.

CDR3 in amino acids: CASGSGQGVNYGYTF. As DNA, the CDR3 is TGTGCTAGTGGTTCCGGACAGGGGGTAAACTATGGCTACACCTTC. V usage is TRBV12-5 and J usage is TRBJ1-2; the match to TRBD1 covers 10 bases. The germline CDR1 and CDR2 sequences are LGHNT and FRNRAP. Trimming removed 4 bases from V and 2 bases from J; junction bases left unmatched: 4. The CDR3 covers 15 residues.

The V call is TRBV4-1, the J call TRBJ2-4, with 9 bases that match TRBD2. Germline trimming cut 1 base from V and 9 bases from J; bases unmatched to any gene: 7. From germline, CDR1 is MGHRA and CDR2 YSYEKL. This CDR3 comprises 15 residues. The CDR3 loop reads CASSQVSGGPVIQYF. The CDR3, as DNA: TGCGCCAGCAGCCAAGTAAGCGGGGGGCCCGTCATTCAGTACTTC.

The CDR3 reads CASSSLAGPTGELFF. Written as DNA, the CDR3 is TGTGCCAGCTCATCCTTAGCGGGGCCCACCGGGGAGCTGTTTTTT. The chain combines TRBV18 with TRBJ2-2; TRBD2 matches at 8 bases. Losses at the gene ends were 5 bases for V and 4 bases for J; bases not matched to a gene: 6. The germline gives CDR1 KGHSH, CDR2 LQKENI. The CDR3 consists of 15 residues.

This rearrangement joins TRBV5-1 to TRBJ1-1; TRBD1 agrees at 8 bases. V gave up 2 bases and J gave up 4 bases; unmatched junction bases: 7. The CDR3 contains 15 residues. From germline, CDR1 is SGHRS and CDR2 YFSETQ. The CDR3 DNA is TGCGCCAGCAGCTTAAAACAGGGGGGAGGCACTGAAGCTTTCTTT. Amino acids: CASSLKQGGGTEAFF.

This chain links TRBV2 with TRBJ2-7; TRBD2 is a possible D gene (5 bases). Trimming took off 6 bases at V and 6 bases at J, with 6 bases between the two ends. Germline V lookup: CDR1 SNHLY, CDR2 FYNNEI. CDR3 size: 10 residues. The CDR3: CASRLAEQYF. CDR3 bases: TGTGCCAGCAGGCTAGCCGAGCAGTACTTC.

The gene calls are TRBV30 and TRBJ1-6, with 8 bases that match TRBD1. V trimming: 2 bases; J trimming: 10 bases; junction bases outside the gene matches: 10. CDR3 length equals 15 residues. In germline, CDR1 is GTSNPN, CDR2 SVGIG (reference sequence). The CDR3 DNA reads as TGTGCCTGGAGTCTACCCGGACAGGGTTGGTCACCCCTCCACTTT. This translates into CAWSLPGQGWSPLHF.

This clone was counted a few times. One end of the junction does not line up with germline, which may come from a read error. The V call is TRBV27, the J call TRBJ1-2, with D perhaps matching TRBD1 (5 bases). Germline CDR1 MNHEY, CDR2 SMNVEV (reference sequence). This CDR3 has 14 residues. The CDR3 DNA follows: TGTGCCAGCAGTTTACGTCAGGGCCCCTATGTCTACACCTTC. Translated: CASSLRQGPYVYTF.

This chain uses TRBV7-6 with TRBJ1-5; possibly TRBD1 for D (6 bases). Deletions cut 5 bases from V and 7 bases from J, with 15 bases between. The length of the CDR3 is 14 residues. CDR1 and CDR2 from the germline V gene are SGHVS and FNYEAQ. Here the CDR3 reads CASSPQGRLQPQHF. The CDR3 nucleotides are TGTGCCAGCAGCCCCCAGGGGCGCCTCCAGCCCCAGCATTTT.

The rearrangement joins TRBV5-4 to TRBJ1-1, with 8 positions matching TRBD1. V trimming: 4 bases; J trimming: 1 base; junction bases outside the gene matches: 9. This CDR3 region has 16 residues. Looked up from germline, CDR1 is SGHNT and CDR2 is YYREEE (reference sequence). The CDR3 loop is CASSRAGGAGNTEAFF. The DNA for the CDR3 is TGTGCCAGCAGCCGAGCAGGGGGCGCCGGGAACACTGAAGCTTTCTTT.

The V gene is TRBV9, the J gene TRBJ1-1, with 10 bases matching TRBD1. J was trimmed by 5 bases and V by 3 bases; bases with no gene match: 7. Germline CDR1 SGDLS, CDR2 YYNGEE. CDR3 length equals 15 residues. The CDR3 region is CASSAQDRGLTEAFF. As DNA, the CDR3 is TGTGCCAGCAGCGCCCAAGACAGGGGGCTGACTGAAGCTTTCTTT.

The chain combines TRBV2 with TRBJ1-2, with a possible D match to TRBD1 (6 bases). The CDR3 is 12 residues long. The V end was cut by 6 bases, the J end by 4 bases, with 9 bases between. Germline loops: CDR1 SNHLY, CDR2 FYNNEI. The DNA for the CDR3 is TGTGCCAGCAGCGCACAGGGCTATGGCTACACCTTC. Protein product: CASSAQGYGYTF.

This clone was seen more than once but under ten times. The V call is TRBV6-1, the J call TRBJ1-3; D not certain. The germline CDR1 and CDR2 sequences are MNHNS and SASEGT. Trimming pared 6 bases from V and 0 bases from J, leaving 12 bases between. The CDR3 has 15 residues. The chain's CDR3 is CASSLRPLSGNTIYF. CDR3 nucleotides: TGTGCCAGCAGCCTGCGGCCACTCTCTGGAAACACCATATATTTT.

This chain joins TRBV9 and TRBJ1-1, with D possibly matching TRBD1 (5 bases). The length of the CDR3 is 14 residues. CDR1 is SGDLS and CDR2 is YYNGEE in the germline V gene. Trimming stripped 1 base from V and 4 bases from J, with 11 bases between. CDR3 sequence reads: CASSVYRGGTEAFF. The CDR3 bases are TGTGCCAGCAGCGTATATAGGGGTGGCACTGAAGCTTTCTTT.

CDR3 nucleotide sequence: TGCGCCAGCAGCTTGGACAGTGATCAGCCCCAGCATTTT. Translating gives CASSLDSDQPQHF. J is TRBJ1-5 and V is TRBV5-1; D gene ambiguous. CDR1 and CDR2 from the germline V gene are SGHRS and YFSETQ. The V end was cut by 0 bases, the J end by 5 bases, with 6 bases between. This CDR3 has 13 residues.

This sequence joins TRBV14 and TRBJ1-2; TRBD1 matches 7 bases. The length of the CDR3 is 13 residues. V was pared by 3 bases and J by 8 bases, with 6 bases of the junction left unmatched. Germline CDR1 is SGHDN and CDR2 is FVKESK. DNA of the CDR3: TGTGCCAGCAGCCAGACAGGGTATGGAGGCTACACCTTC. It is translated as CASSQTGYGGYTF.

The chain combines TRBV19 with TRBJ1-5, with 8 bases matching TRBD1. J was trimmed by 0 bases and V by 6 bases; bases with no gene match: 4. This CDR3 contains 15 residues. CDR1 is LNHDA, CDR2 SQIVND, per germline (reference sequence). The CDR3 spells CASSPDRGSNQPQHF. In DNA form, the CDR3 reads TGTGCCAGTAGCCCCGACAGGGGTAGCAATCAGCCCCAGCATTTT.

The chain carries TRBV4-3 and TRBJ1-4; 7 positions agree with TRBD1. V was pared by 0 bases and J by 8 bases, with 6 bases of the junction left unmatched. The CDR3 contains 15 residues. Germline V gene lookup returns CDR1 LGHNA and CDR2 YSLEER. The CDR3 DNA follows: TGCGCCAGCAGCCAAGATGTACAGGGGCGCGAAAAACTGTTTTTT. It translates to CASSQDVQGREKLFF.

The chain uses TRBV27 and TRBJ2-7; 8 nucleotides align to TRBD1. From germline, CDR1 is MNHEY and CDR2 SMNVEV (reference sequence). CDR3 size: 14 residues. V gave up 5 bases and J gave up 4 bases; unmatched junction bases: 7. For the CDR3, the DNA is TGTGCCAGCAGTCCCCGGACAGGGAGGTACGAGCAGTACTTC. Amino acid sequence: CASSPRTGRYEQYF.

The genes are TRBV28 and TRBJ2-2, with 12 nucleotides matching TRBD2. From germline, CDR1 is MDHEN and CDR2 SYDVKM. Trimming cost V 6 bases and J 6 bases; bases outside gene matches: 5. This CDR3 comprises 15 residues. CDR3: CASSLLAGGAGELFF. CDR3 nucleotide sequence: TGTGCCAGCAGCTTACTAGCGGGGGGAGCCGGGGAGCTGTTTTTT. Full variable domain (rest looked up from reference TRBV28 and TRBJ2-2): DVKVTQSSRYLVKRTGEKVFLECVQDMDHENMFWYRQDPGLGLRLIYFSYDVKMKEKGDIPEGYSVSREKKERFSLILESASTNQTSMYLCASSLLAGGAGELFFGEGSRLTVL.

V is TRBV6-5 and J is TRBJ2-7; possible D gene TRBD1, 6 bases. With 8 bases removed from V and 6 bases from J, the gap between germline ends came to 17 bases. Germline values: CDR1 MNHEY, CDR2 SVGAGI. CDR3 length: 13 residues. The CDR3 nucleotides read TGTGCCAGCCAACCATCAGGGGAAAGCGAGCAGTACTTC. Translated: CASQPSGESEQYF.

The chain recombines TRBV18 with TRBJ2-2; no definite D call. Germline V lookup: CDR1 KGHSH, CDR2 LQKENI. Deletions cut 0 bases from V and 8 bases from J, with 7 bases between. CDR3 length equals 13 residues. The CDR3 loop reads CASSPPSAGELFF. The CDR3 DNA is TGTGCCAGCTCACCACCATCAGCGGGGGAGCTGTTTTTT.

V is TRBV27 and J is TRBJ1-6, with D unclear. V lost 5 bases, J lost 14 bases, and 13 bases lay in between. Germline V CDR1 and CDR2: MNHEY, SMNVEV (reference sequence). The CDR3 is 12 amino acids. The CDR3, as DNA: TGTGCCAGCAGTCCCAGTTACGGGGCCCTCCACTTT. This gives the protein CASSPSYGALHF.

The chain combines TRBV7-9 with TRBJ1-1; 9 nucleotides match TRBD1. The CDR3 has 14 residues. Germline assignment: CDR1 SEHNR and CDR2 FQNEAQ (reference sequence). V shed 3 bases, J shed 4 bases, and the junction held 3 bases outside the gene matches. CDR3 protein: CASSFGQGTTEAFF. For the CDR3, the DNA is TGTGCCAGCAGCTTTGGACAGGGGACCACTGAAGCTTTCTTT. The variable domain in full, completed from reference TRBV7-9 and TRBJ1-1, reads DTGVSQNPRHKITKRGQNVTFRCDPISEHNRLYWYRQTLGQGPEFLTYFQNEAQLEKSRLLSDRFSAERPKGSFSTLEIQRTEQGDSAMYLCASSFGQGTTEAFFGQGTRLTVV.

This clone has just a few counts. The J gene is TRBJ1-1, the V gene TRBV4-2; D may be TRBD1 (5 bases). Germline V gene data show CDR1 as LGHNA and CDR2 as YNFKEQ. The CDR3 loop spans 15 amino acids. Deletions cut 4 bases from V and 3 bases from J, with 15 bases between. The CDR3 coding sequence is TGTGCCAGCAGCCGTGGGGACTTCTCAGACACTGAAGCTTTCTTT. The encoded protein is CASSRGDFSDTEAFF.